The rows below give T cell receptor beta chains drawn from one sample of a study of blood T cell repertoires in COVID-19. The protocol was immunoSEQ multiplex PCR, while the TCRdb copy is restricted to in-frame clones and leaves out a portion. The repertoire has roughly 70,000 clones, 90% of them found once; the top ten carry about 7%. Sequencing used peripheral blood. The source of these receptors is a woman of 80 years or more with active COVID-19. CDR3s include the opening cysteine and the closing phenylalanine or tryptophan. A D gene is named only where the DNA matches it firmly. Expanded clones are given a class, and other clones once, few, many or no size at all.

v_call	clone_size	d_call	j_call	cdr3_aa	cdr3_nt
TRBV28	NA	NA	TRBJ2-6	CASSLWEAGANVLTF	TGTGCCAGCAGTTTATGGGAGGCTGGGGCCAACGTCCTGACTTTC
TRBV5-6	NA	TRBD2	TRBJ2-5	CASSLSKVAGAGETQYF	TGTGCCAGCAGCTTGAGTAAGGTAGCGGGAGCGGGGGAGACCCAGTACTTC
TRBV7-8	NA	NA	TRBJ1-2	CASSLGPPGYTF	TGTGCCAGCAGCTTAGGGCCCCCTGGCTACACCTTC
TRBV4-2	NA	TRBD2	TRBJ2-5	CASSQGSGRALETQYF	TGTGCCAGCAGCCAAGGTAGCGGGAGGGCCCTGGAGACCCAGTACTTC
TRBV28	NA	NA	TRBJ1-4	CASTLSPSTGKLFF	TGTGCCAGCACTCTCTCCCCCTCTACAGGGAAACTGTTTTTT
TRBV19	NA	NA	TRBJ2-2	CASSASQGVGELFF	TGTGCCAGTAGTGCCTCACAGGGAGTCGGGGAGCTGTTTTTT
TRBV4-2	NA	NA	TRBJ1-4	CASSQVLQGPNEKLFF	TGTGCCAGCAGCCAAGTATTGCAGGGGCCGAATGAAAAACTGTTTTTT
TRBV5-1	NA	TRBD1	TRBJ1-1	CASSRGQLNTEAFF	TGCGCCAGCAGCCGGGGACAGCTGAACACTGAAGCTTTCTTT
TRBV19	NA	NA	TRBJ1-3	CAGRQSSGNTIYF	TGTGCCGGAAGACAGAGCTCTGGAAACACCATATATTTT
TRBV5-5	NA	NA	TRBJ2-7	CASSLGHDYEQYF	TGTGCCAGCAGCTTGGGGCACGACTACGAGCAGTACTTC
TRBV14	NA	NA	TRBJ2-3	CASVAGPPDGTQYF	TGTGCCAGCGTCGCGGGGCCGCCAGATGGTACGCAGTATTTT
TRBV6-5	once	NA	TRBJ1-6	CASRPSSSYNSPLHF	TGTGCCAGCAGACCCTCGAGCTCCTATAATTCACCCCTCCACTTT
TRBV6-2/TRBV6-3	NA	NA	TRBJ2-1	CASSYSIVGGYNNEQFF	TGTGCCAGCAGTTACTCGATCGTGGGCGGGTACAACAATGAGCAGTTCTTC
TRBV3-1/TRBV3-2	NA	TRBD2	TRBJ2-7	CASSQYGTTYEQYF	TGTGCCAGCAGCCAGTACGGGACTACCTACGAGCAGTACTTC
TRBV19	NA	NA	TRBJ1-1	CASSIDGDNWKDTEAFF	TGTGCCAGTAGTATAGATGGGGACAACTGGAAAGACACTGAAGCTTTCTTT
TRBV28	NA	TRBD1	TRBJ2-1	CASRPGDRGWKFF	TGTGCCAGCAGACCCGGAGACAGGGGTTGGAAGTTCTTC
TRBV18	NA	TRBD2	TRBJ2-1	CASSPTSGSYNEQFF	TGTGCCAGCTCACCCACTAGCGGCAGCTACAATGAGCAGTTCTTC
TRBV29-1	once	TRBD2	TRBJ2-3	CSAALAGSTDTQYF	TGCAGCGCTGCCTTAGCGGGGAGCACAGATACGCAGTATTTT
TRBV7-7	NA	NA	TRBJ2-2	CASSSTNTGELFF	TGTGCTAGCAGCTCAACGAACACCGGGGAGCTGTTTTTT
TRBV5-1	NA	NA	TRBJ1-3	CASSPYSSGNTIYF	TGCGCCAGCAGCCCCTATTCCTCTGGAAACACCATATATTTT
TRBV18	NA	NA	TRBJ2-3	CASLSPTGKTDTQYF	TGTGCCAGCCTTTCACCAACAGGGAAGACAGATACGCAGTATTTT
TRBV7-8	NA	NA	TRBJ2-5	CASSLGPPGPQETQYF	TGTGCCAGCAGCTTAGGTCCCCCGGGTCCTCAAGAGACCCAGTACTTC
TRBV15	large	NA	TRBJ2-7	CATSRETTLRDEQYF	TGTGCCACCAGCAGAGAAACTACCCTTCGGGACGAGCAGTACTTC
TRBV11-2	NA	TRBD1	TRBJ2-5	CASSLVGDREETQYF	TGTGCCAGCAGCTTAGTTGGCGACAGGGAGGAGACCCAGTACTTC
TRBV7-2	NA	TRBD2	TRBJ2-4	CASSLVGTSGTENIQYF	TGTGCCAGCAGCTTAGTGGGGACTAGCGGAACCGAAAACATTCAGTACTTC
TRBV27	NA	NA	TRBJ1-6	CASSHLGGRDSPLHF	TGTGCCAGCAGTCACCTAGGAGGGAGGGATTCACCCCTCCACTTT
TRBV12-3/TRBV12-4	NA	NA	TRBJ1-2	CASSFGENYGYTF	TGTGCCAGCAGTTTTGGAGAGAACTATGGCTACACCTTC
TRBV11-2	NA	NA	TRBJ2-1	CASSLGQRNEQFF	TGTGCCAGCAGCTTAGGGCAGCGGAATGAGCAGTTCTTC
TRBV30	NA	TRBD2	TRBJ2-7	CAWSVAGAYEQYF	TGTGCCTGGAGTGTTGCGGGAGCCTACGAGCAGTACTTC
TRBV30	NA	NA	TRBJ2-1	CAWSSDYARNEQFF	TGTGCCTGGAGTTCCGACTACGCGCGCAATGAGCAGTTCTTC
TRBV4-2	NA	NA	TRBJ2-1	CASSYILGSSYNEQFF	TGTGCCAGCAGCTATATTTTGGGCAGCTCCTACAATGAGCAGTTCTTC
TRBV6-5	NA	NA	TRBJ1-1	CASSAARGGTEAFF	TGTGCCAGCAGCGCCGCCAGGGGTGGCACTGAAGCTTTCTTT
TRBV9	NA	TRBD1	TRBJ2-7	CASSVATGLNTVQYF	TGTGCCAGCAGCGTAGCGACAGGGCTGAATACGGTGCAGTACTTC
TRBV7-9	NA	TRBD1	TRBJ1-5	CASSPQTGGHQPQHF	TGTGCCAGCAGCCCCCAGACAGGGGGGCATCAGCCCCAGCATTTT
TRBV5-6	NA	NA	TRBJ1-3	CASSLLDRIKSGNTIYF	TGTGCCAGCAGCCTACTGGACAGAATAAAATCTGGAAACACCATATATTTT
TRBV28	NA	NA	TRBJ2-2	CASSLPGGELFF	TGTGCCAGCAGTCTACCTGGCGGGGAGCTGTTTTTT
TRBV30	NA	TRBD1	TRBJ1-5	CALRDREDQPQHF	TGTGCCCTCCGAGACAGGGAAGATCAGCCCCAGCATTTT
TRBV3-1/TRBV3-2	NA	NA	TRBJ2-1	CASSQTSSVSSYNEQFF	TGTGCCAGCAGCCAGACTAGTTCGGTGAGTTCCTACAATGAGCAGTTCTTC
TRBV28	NA	TRBD1	TRBJ2-3	CASSLYHMTGADTQYF	TGTGCCAGCAGTTTATACCACATGACAGGGGCAGATACGCAGTATTTT
TRBV7-9	NA	TRBD1	TRBJ2-7	CASSLWDRLAYEQYF	TGTGCCAGCAGCTTATGGGACAGGCTTGCCTACGAGCAGTACTTC
TRBV28	NA	TRBD1	TRBJ1-4	CASSFGATGEKLFF	TGTGCCAGCAGTTTTGGGGCGACAGGGGAAAAACTGTTTTTT
TRBV29-1	NA	NA	TRBJ2-5	CSVEKGAQETQYF	TGCAGCGTTGAAAAAGGGGCCCAAGAGACCCAGTACTTC
TRBV6-5	NA	NA	TRBJ1-2	CASSYGGRTMGYTF	TGTGCCAGCAGTTACGGGGGTAGGACTATGGGCTACACCTTC
TRBV7-2	NA	NA	TRBJ2-1	CASGHSNVGFF	TGTGCCAGCGGCCACAGTAATGTGGGGTTCTTC
TRBV7-8	NA	NA	TRBJ2-5	CASSRGQIQETQYF	TGTGCCAGCAGCCGAGGACAGATCCAAGAGACCCAGTACTTC
TRBV15	NA	TRBD2	TRBJ2-7	CATSPYGAGGVYEQYF	TGTGCCACCAGCCCCTACGGAGCGGGAGGGGTCTACGAGCAGTACTTC
TRBV28	NA	NA	TRBJ2-4	CATESSGGRGRYIQYF	TGTGCCACCGAGTCGTCCGGGGGGCGCGGAAGGTACATTCAGTACTTC
TRBV4-3	NA	NA	TRBJ2-7	CASSQDYQISKEQYF	TGCGCCAGCAGCCAAGATTACCAAATCTCTAAGGAGCAGTACTTC
TRBV18	NA	NA	TRBJ2-7	CASSPMPTAQTYEQYF	TGTGCCAGCTCACCAATGCCGACAGCGCAGACCTACGAGCAGTACTTC
TRBV5-1	NA	TRBD2	TRBJ2-4	CASSLKTSGTSIQYF	TGCGCCAGCAGCTTGAAGACTAGCGGGACCAGCATTCAGTACTTC
TRBV2	NA	NA	TRBJ2-3	CASRPGLDTDTQYF	TGTGCCAGCAGACCGGGACTTGACACAGATACGCAGTATTTT
TRBV10-3	NA	TRBD2	TRBJ2-1	CAIWGGTNSFHEQFF	TGTGCCATCTGGGGGGGGACTAATTCCTTCCATGAGCAGTTCTTC
TRBV10-3	NA	TRBD2	TRBJ2-3	CAISEIGGRGFVDTQYF	TGTGCCATCAGTGAGATCGGCGGGAGGGGCTTTGTAGATACGCAGTATTTT
TRBV19	few	NA	TRBJ1-5	CASSILTLYSNQPQHF	TGTGCCAGTAGTATATTGACACTCTATAGCAATCAGCCCCAGCATTTT
TRBV28	NA	NA	TRBJ1-1	CASSARSPTEAFF	TGTGCCAGCAGTGCTCGCAGTCCCACTGAAGCTTTCTTT
TRBV18	NA	NA	TRBJ1-2	CASSPLDTAYGYTF	TGTGCCAGCTCACCACTGGACACGGCCTATGGCTACACCTTC
TRBV7-2	NA	NA	TRBJ2-7	CASSFGGYFYEQYF	TGTGCCAGCAGCTTTGGCGGGTATTTCTACGAGCAGTACTTC